This is a list of T cell receptor beta chains from one sample in a study of T cells in localized non-small cell lung cancer. Generated by immunoSEQ multiplex PCR, the TCRdb table keeps only in-frame clones and is missing some. This repertoire shows around 91,000 clones, approximately 86% found once; its top ten account for over 12%. Here the sequenced sample was peripheral blood, taken before any cancer treatment. These receptors were collected from a man aged 35 to 69 with stage I squamous cell lung carcinoma. Each CDR3 is given with its conserved first and last residue. A D gene is named only where the DNA matches it firmly. Clone size, where shown, is once, few, many, or a class for clones that have expanded.

d_gene,abundance,v_gene,j_gene,CDR3aa,CDR3nt
TRBD2,-,TRBV6-1,TRBJ2-1,CASSLGGLGYNEQFF,TGTGCCAGCAGTTTAGGAGGACTAGGCTACAATGAGCAGTTCTTC
-,-,TRBV6-1,TRBJ1-5,CASSFGANQPQHF,TGTGCCAGCAGTTTTGGAGCAAATCAGCCCCAGCATTTT
-,-,TRBV5-1,TRBJ1-2,CASSLDGQNGYTF,TGCGCCAGCAGCTTGGATGGACAAAATGGCTACACCTTC
-,-,TRBV7-6,TRBJ1-1,CASSLAGPPNTEAFF,TGTGCCAGCAGCTTAGCGGGGCCGCCGAACACTGAAGCTTTCTTT
-,-,TRBV4-2,TRBJ1-6,CASSQEARTVVAPLHF,TGTGCCAGCAGCCAAGAGGCCAGGACAGTCGTCGCACCCCTCCACTTT
-,-,TRBV9,TRBJ1-2,CASSAQRYGYTF,TGTGCCAGCAGCGCACAACGATATGGCTACACCTTC
-,-,TRBV29-1,TRBJ2-5,CSVSGLGETQYF,TGCAGCGTCTCTGGGCTGGGGGAGACCCAGTACTTC
-,-,TRBV5-1,TRBJ2-7,CASRRDTYEQYF,TGCGCCAGCAGAAGGGACACCTACGAGCAGTACTTC
-,-,TRBV7-9,TRBJ1-3,CASSPRSPYGNTIYF,TGTGCCAGCAGCCCACGCAGTCCGTACGGAAACACCATATATTTT
TRBD1,once,TRBV19,TRBJ1-2,CASSLPGQTYGYTF,TGTGCCAGTAGCTTACCGGGACAGACCTATGGCTACACCTTC
-,-,TRBV7-8,TRBJ1-3,CASSLGVSGNTIYF,TGTGCCAGCAGCTTAGGGGTCTCTGGAAACACCATATATTTT
-,-,TRBV7-9,TRBJ2-3,CASSLAGYTDTQYF,TGTGCCAGCAGCCTCGCTGGCTACACAGATACGCAGTATTTT
-,-,TRBV5-1,TRBJ1-2,CASSLANSYGYTF,TGCGCCAGCAGCTTGGCCAACAGCTATGGCTACACCTTC
-,-,TRBV10-3,TRBJ1-5,CAISESTPSNQPQHF,TGTGCCATCAGTGAGTCGACCCCTAGCAATCAGCCCCAGCATTTT
TRBD2,-,TRBV5-6,TRBJ2-1,CASSLVGGGAYNEQFF,TGTGCCAGCAGCTTGGTTGGCGGGGGGGCCTACAATGAGCAGTTCTTC
-,-,TRBV6-1,TRBJ1-1,CASSGTVNTEAFF,TGTGCCAGCAGTGGGACAGTGAACACTGAAGCTTTCTTT
-,once,TRBV28,TRBJ2-3,CASKFRTSSTDTQYF,TGTGCCAGCAAATTTAGAACCTCAAGCACAGATACGCAGTATTTT
-,once,TRBV11-2,TRBJ1-2,CASSSRQDPGYTF,TGTGCCAGCAGCTCCCGACAGGATCCTGGCTACACCTTC
-,-,TRBV19,TRBJ2-1,CATSSPRYEQFF,TGTGCCACGTCTTCTCCTAGGTATGAGCAGTTCTTC
-,-,TRBV4-3,TRBJ2-5,CASSQDPGREYQETQYF,TGCGCCAGCAGCCAAGACCCCGGCCGGGAGTACCAAGAGACCCAGTACTTC
-,-,TRBV29-1,TRBJ1-1,CSVFQANLNTEAFF,TGCAGCGTTTTTCAGGCCAACCTGAACACTGAAGCTTTCTTT
-,-,TRBV15,TRBJ2-7,CATSRSGTASYEQYF,TGTGCCACCAGCAGGAGCGGGACAGCCTCCTACGAGCAGTACTTC
-,-,TRBV6-6,TRBJ1-2,CASSHVGGAPGDGYTF,TGTGCCAGCAGCCACGTTGGGGGGGCGCCGGGAGATGGCTACACCTTC
-,-,TRBV28,TRBJ2-1,CASSSLWLPRRYNEQFF,TGTGCCAGCAGCTCCTTGTGGCTACCGAGACGCTACAATGAGCAGTTCTTC
-,once,TRBV10-3,TRBJ1-2,CATQDSPLYGYTF,TGTGCCACTCAGGACAGCCCGCTATATGGCTACACCTTC
-,-,TRBV5-8,TRBJ2-7,CASSLTTGHYF,TGTGCCAGCAGTTTGACCACGGGTCACTACTTC
TRBD1,-,TRBV5-5,TRBJ1-1,CASSLQGADTEAFF,TGTGCCAGCAGCTTGCAGGGGGCGGACACTGAAGCTTTCTTT
-,-,TRBV12-5,TRBJ1-1,CASAMWGYRNVTEAFF,TGTGCTAGTGCCATGTGGGGCTATAGGAATGTCACTGAAGCTTTCTTT
-,-,TRBV5-1,TRBJ1-1,CASSQNVDTEAFF,TGCGCCAGCAGCCAGAACGTAGACACTGAAGCTTTCTTT
TRBD2,-,TRBV4-2,TRBJ2-1,CASSQGTSGGYNEQFF,TGTGCCAGCAGCCAGGGGACTAGCGGGGGGTACAATGAGCAGTTCTTC
-,few,TRBV4-1,TRBJ1-5,CASSQEPGNQPQHF,TGCGCCAGCAGCCAAGAACCCGGCAATCAGCCCCAGCATTTT
TRBD2,-,TRBV29-1,TRBJ2-1,CSVEGLAGGYNEQFF,TGCAGCGTTGAAGGACTAGCGGGGGGCTACAATGAGCAGTTCTTC
-,-,TRBV5-1,TRBJ2-5,CASSFGQSEETQYF,TGCGCCAGCAGCTTCGGACAGTCCGAAGAGACCCAGTACTTC
-,-,TRBV15,TRBJ1-6,CATSRGEQSPLHF,TGTGCCACCAGCAGAGGAGAGCAGTCACCCCTCCACTTT
TRBD2,-,TRBV7-9,TRBJ2-1,CASSLPLRLAGGYNEQFF,TGTGCCAGCAGCTTACCCCTCCGACTAGCGGGGGGTTACAATGAGCAGTTCTTC
TRBD1,-,TRBV10-3,TRBJ2-3,CAISDLAGGLDTQYF,TGTGCCATCAGTGACCTGGCAGGGGGCTTAGATACGCAGTATTTT
-,-,TRBV9,TRBJ2-5,CASSPHPQGNQETQYF,TGTGCCAGCAGCCCCCACCCCCAGGGGAATCAGGAGACCCAGTACTTC
TRBD1,-,TRBV7-9,TRBJ1-1,CASSTGQGLNTEAFF,TGTGCCAGCAGCACTGGACAGGGGCTGAACACTGAAGCTTTCTTT
TRBD1,once,TRBV6-6,TRBJ1-1,CASRQGGTEAFF,TGTGCCAGCAGACAGGGGGGCACTGAAGCTTTCTTT
TRBD2,-,TRBV28,TRBJ2-1,CASSTFSGTSGGAAYNEQFF,TGTGCCAGCAGTACATTTTCCGGGACTAGCGGGGGGGCGGCCTACAATGAGCAGTTCTTC
-,-,TRBV2,TRBJ1-2,CASSEIRRSTNYGYTF,TGTGCCAGCAGTGAAATTAGGCGCAGCACTAACTATGGCTACACCTTC
TRBD1,-,TRBV5-6,TRBJ2-6,CASRWDRVGSGANVLTF,TGTGCCAGCAGGTGGGACAGGGTTGGCTCTGGGGCCAACGTCCTGACTTTC
-,-,TRBV2,TRBJ2-1,CASSQETSDYNEQFF,TGTGCCAGCTCCCAAGAAACAAGCGACTACAATGAGCAGTTCTTC
TRBD1,-,TRBV6-5,TRBJ1-1,CASSSPPQGDPPAAFF,TGTGCCAGCAGTTCCCCCCCACAGGGGGACCCACCGGCAGCTTTCTTT
-,-,TRBV5-1,TRBJ1-1,CASTRSQGLTEAFF,TGCGCCAGCACCCGATCACAGGGACTCACTGAAGCTTTCTTT
TRBD2,-,TRBV6-5,TRBJ2-3,CASSYGTSGVTDTQYF,TGTGCCAGCAGTTACGGGACTAGCGGGGTCACAGATACGCAGTATTTT
-,-,TRBV5-1,TRBJ1-1,CASSLWGGTEAFF,TGCGCCAGCAGCTTGTGGGGTGGAACTGAAGCTTTCTTT
-,once,TRBV9,TRBJ2-2,CASSVGRTANTGELFF,TGTGCCAGCAGCGTAGGTCGGACGGCCAACACCGGGGAGCTGTTTTTT
-,-,TRBV6-1,TRBJ1-3,CASSEGLVFSGNTIYF,TGTGCCAGCAGTGAAGGCCTAGTTTTCTCTGGAAACACCATATATTTT
TRBD1,-,TRBV7-9,TRBJ1-6,CASSPRQGANSPLHF,TGTGCCAGCAGCCCTCGACAGGGGGCGAATTCACCCCTCCACTTT
TRBD2,-,TRBV28,TRBJ2-1,CASSPSGGASGEQFF,TGTGCCAGCAGTCCTAGCGGGGGGGCTTCGGGTGAGCAGTTCTTC
-,-,TRBV27,TRBJ1-6,CASSPRVNSPLHF,TGTGCCAGCAGTCCCCGGGTTAATTCACCCCTCCACTTT
-,-,TRBV5-1,TRBJ1-4,CASSLGGPANEKLFF,TGCGCCAGCAGCTTGGGTGGACCAGCTAATGAAAAACTGTTTTTT
TRBD1,-,TRBV7-9,TRBJ1-2,CASSLMQGVNYGYTF,TGTGCCAGCAGCTTAATGCAGGGGGTGAACTATGGCTACACCTTC
-,few,TRBV10-3,TRBJ1-1,CAISESGDNPRAFF,TGTGCCATCAGTGAGTCGGGGGACAATCCGAGGGCTTTCTTT
-,-,TRBV10-3,TRBJ2-2,CAISAIQGLTGELFF,TGTGCCATCAGCGCTATTCAGGGTTTAACCGGGGAGCTGTTTTTT
-,-,TRBV18,TRBJ2-1,CASSLEVDEQFF,TGTGCCAGCTCACTGGAGGTCGACGAGCAGTTCTTC
TRBD1,-,TRBV7-9,TRBJ1-2,CASSSWDRGGYGYTF,TGTGCCAGCAGCTCCTGGGACAGGGGAGGCTATGGCTACACCTTC
-,-,TRBV2,TRBJ2-3,CASTLTPVADTQYF,TGTGCCAGCACCCTGACCCCCGTAGCAGATACGCAGTATTTT